This TCR beta chain was sequenced in a study of CD8 T cells in Susac syndrome (dated by TCRdb to between 2018 and 2021). Concerning the study at large: Whether CD8+ T cell activation and differentiation in Susac syndrome was antigen driven was tested using repertoire sequencing. The clonality of the CD8+ T cell repertoire was compared across approximately 11 healthy donors, about 14 Susac syndrome patients and about 16 multiple sclerosis patients. What the study reported, not specific to this receptor: The TCR sequencing and HLA analysis was acknowledged to have included a relatively small number of individuals.

RNA was extracted with the RNeasy kit and about 0.5 to 1 ug was reverse transcribed using random hexamers. TCR beta CDR3 regions were amplified with the immunoSEQ multiplex PCR assay covering 54 Vbeta and 13 Jbeta segments. PCR amplification bias was corrected by using a synthetic template baseline for primer optimization and computational correction. The authors' pipeline ran thus. Reads were assigned to V, D and J genes according to IMGT and analyzed in immunoSEQ Analyzer, with only productive sequences retained. To calculate clonality, Shannon entropy was normalized by log2 of the number of productive unique sequences and then subtracted from one. For each patient and control, public and private clones were evaluated within the 100 most prevalent clones. A clone was defined as Susac-specific if it was absent from the healthy and MS cohorts, from over a thousand published viral clones and from other ImmuneACCESS disease sequences. The public reads were quality trimmed at Q25 with fastp and then assembled into clones with MiXCR by TCRdb, keeping productive beta chains. Each CDR3 protein gets just one entry, which takes the most common genes and DNA from the rows behind it. V and J calls and clone size were set by TCRdb, not the authors. The sample includes 250,000 to 300,000 distinct CDR3 sequences, with 85% observed a single time. The leading ten clones occupy around 0.2% of the sample.

Regarding this clonotype: Its antigen is not yet known. One base away there is no much larger clone; base qualities are not given.

Cut back by 1 base and 8 bases, the V and J ends lie 9 bases apart. From the germline V gene, CDR1 is SGHDN and CDR2 is FVKESK. From the cysteine through the phenylalanine, the CDR3 covers 13 amino acids. Of the read, only the CDR3 DNA is kept; its 39 bases are in frame from base 1. High-throughput TCR beta sequencing profiled peripheral blood CD8+ and CD4+ T cells from healthy donors, Susac syndrome patients and multiple sclerosis patients. The multiple sclerosis controls were treatment-naive patients whose relapsing-remitting disease, either stable or active, fulfilled the revised McDonald criteria. Bulk CD8+ and CD4+ T cells were purified magnetically by negative isolation, whereas CD8+ TEMRA cells were enriched by FACS. Blood was collected in EDTA tubes and processed within 24 hours, with PBMCs isolated through density gradient centrifugation. PBMCs intended for TCR sequencing were cryopreserved in liquid nitrogen and were subsequently thawed in a 37 degrees C water bath. The sorted or isolated CD4+, CD8+ and CD8+ TEMRA cells had a purity of 90% or higher.

The TCR comes from a human donor with multiple sclerosis. The material sequenced was CD8+ T cells from PBMCs. The chain links TRBV14 with TRBJ2-1; a confident D gene designation cannot be given. The DNA is TGTGCCAGCAGCCAAGGAGGCGGAGATGAGCAGTTCTTC. It is translated as CASSQGGGDEQFF.